The rows below give T cell receptor beta chains drawn from one sample of a study of OX40 agonist ivuxolimab in advanced cancers. This table comes from immunoSEQ multiplex PCR, and its TCRdb copy is limited to in-frame clones, with some not included. The sample has approximately 82,000 clones; roughly 88% are singletons. The material sequenced was CD4+ or CD8+ T cells sorted from blood, taken in a trial of the OX40 agonist ivuxolimab. The receptors derive from an adult with an advanced solid tumor such as melanoma, head and neck, liver or kidney cancer. The conserved cysteine and the conserved F or W are not part of the CDR3 here. Each record gives: clone size, CDR3 length, V gene, CDR3 protein. For some rows the clone size is stated as once, few or many, or as a class when expanded; others skip it.

clone size: .; CDR3 length: 12; V gene: TRBV19; CDR3 protein: ASSITSEKETQY
clone size: .; CDR3 length: 13; V gene: TRBV28; CDR3 protein: ASVSETGGLYGYT
clone size: .; CDR3 length: 14; V gene: TRBV5-1; CDR3 protein: ASSLALAGPTDTQY
clone size: .; CDR3 length: 11; V gene: TRBV7-9; CDR3 protein: ASSVGNGGTQY
clone size: .; CDR3 length: 13; V gene: TRBV11-2; CDR3 protein: ASSFLAGSSYEQY
clone size: .; CDR3 length: 14; V gene: TRBV5-4; CDR3 protein: ASSWKSGRGIIEQF
clone size: .; CDR3 length: 13; V gene: TRBV27; CDR3 protein: ASSLSGFGGETQY
clone size: .; CDR3 length: 13; V gene: TRBV7-8; CDR3 protein: ASSLGRQGRYEQF
clone size: .; CDR3 length: 11; V gene: TRBV6-5; CDR3 protein: ASTFRNTGELF
clone size: few; CDR3 length: 12; V gene: TRBV25-1; CDR3 protein: ASSQDGGLNIQY
clone size: .; CDR3 length: 10; V gene: TRBV7-2; CDR3 protein: ASSPPWVEQY
clone size: .; CDR3 length: 11; V gene: TRBV7-2; CDR3 protein: ASSLVGMETQY
clone size: .; CDR3 length: 10; V gene: TRBV25-1; CDR3 protein: ASRPSGNTIY
clone size: .; CDR3 length: 12; V gene: TRBV6-5; CDR3 protein: ASRGSGANEKLF
clone size: .; CDR3 length: 12; V gene: TRBV6-5; CDR3 protein: ASSIQGGRAEAF
clone size: .; CDR3 length: 12; V gene: TRBV18; CDR3 protein: ASSPDRRGNTIY
clone size: .; CDR3 length: 12; V gene: TRBV5-4; CDR3 protein: ASSLEGGTGELF
clone size: .; CDR3 length: 11; V gene: TRBV6-5; CDR3 protein: ASSSVAHQPQH
clone size: .; CDR3 length: 13; V gene: TRBV2; CDR3 protein: ASRPGVAGADTQY
clone size: few; CDR3 length: 12; V gene: TRBV7-2; CDR3 protein: ASSLGRGTGELF
clone size: once; CDR3 length: 12; V gene: TRBV15; CDR3 protein: ATSRGDLNQPQH
clone size: .; CDR3 length: 12; V gene: TRBV7-2; CDR3 protein: ASSEGLAGYTQY
clone size: .; CDR3 length: 12; V gene: TRBV6-5; CDR3 protein: ASRRLAGRDTQY